The clone carrying this TCR beta chain was counted ten times or more. The data belong to a study of identical twins. TCRdb analysed the 5' RACE reads with MiXCR anew, one entry per CDR3 protein. The data contain some 210,000 distinct CDR3 sequences, about 16% of them seen just once; the ten biggest clones take up 40% to 45%. The CDR3 totals 15 residues. Trimming removed 3 bases from V and 4 bases from J; junction bases left unmatched: 5. The same sample was also studied in work on T cells expressing NK-cell markers. That source notes: Obtained from sorted CD3+CD56+NKG2C+, CD3+CD56+NKG2C- and CD3+CD56-NKG2C+ T cells were the TCR beta repertoires. The sequencing cohort of eight donors included seven HCMV-seropositive individuals and one seronegative individual. Several experiments employed an anti-gamma-delta TCR antibody to confine sorting to alpha-beta TCR T cells. It was still unclear whether expanded NKG2C+ T cell clones were HCMV specific.

The sequencing sample was made of CD8+ T cells sorted from blood. The genes are TRBV12-3 or TRBV12-4 and TRBJ2-3; 9 bases line up with TRBD2. The sequence derives from a woman aged 18-35 years in good health. The CDR3 DNA reads as TGTGCCAGCAGTTTCATAGCGGGGGTCCCAGATACGCAGTATTTT. Translated: CASSFIAGVPDTQYF.